Below, one TCR beta chain is given with its context. Its specificity is unknown. The entry originates in a study of T cell responses to AZD1222 COVID-19 vaccine. Regarding the study as a whole: The study reported that nearly half of spike-specific TCRs target unmutated variant regions. Vaccine-related CD4 TCRs covered spike, predominating at 160-218 and 743-854. With two AZD1222 doses given, Spike-specific TCR breadth and depth both rose.

CDR1 is MDHEN and CDR2 is SYDVKM in the germline V gene. The germline V and J ends were trimmed by 7 bases and 0 bases, with 13 bases remaining between them. The CDR3 extends over 14 amino acids. Assay: immunoSEQ multiplex PCR; the TCRdb copy retains only in-frame clones and omits some. The sample includes approximately 100,000 clones, over 85% of them seen just once. Sample: peripheral blood, taken on day 0 of AZD1222 vaccination. The V and J genes are TRBV28 and TRBJ2-7; TRBD2 might be the D (6 bases). This sequence was found in an adult in good health. CDR3: CASTLYGSSYEQYF. The CDR3 coding sequence is TGTGCCAGCACCCTTTACGGGAGCTCCTACGAGCAGTACTTC. The whole variable domain, remainder taken from reference TRBV28 and TRBJ2-7, is DVKVTQSSRYLVKRTGEKVFLECVQDMDHENMFWYRQDPGLGLRLIYFSYDVKMKEKGDIPEGYSVSREKKERFSLILESASTNQTSMYLCASTLYGSSYEQYFGPGTRLTVT.